This TCR beta chain originates from a study of cytomegalovirus exposure and HLA in healthy donors. Whole-study results and caveats: The authors confirmed in vitro that a few CMV-associated chains were specific for CMV antigens. In a later analysis, first-cohort TCR clusters were found to tend to co-occur in the approximately 120 validation repertoires. According to reports, the classifier identified cytomegalovirus status with high specificity and sensitivity. For most TCR sequences rarity was the rule, although some public TCRs occurred in many donors.

This clone turned up a few times. Antigen: not known. V was clipped by 0 bases and J by 6 bases, with 15 bases between them. Germline V gene sequence: CDR1 SGDLS, CDR2 YYNGEE. The CDR3 runs to 16 residues. Sequenced by immunoSEQ multiplex PCR; TCRdb stores in-frame clones only, minus some. The repertoire holds tens of thousands of clones, with around 90% as singletons. Sequenced input: PBMCs. The clonotype comes from a young woman in good health and CMV-seropositive. The genes are TRBV9 and TRBJ1-4; D may be TRBD1 (6 bases). The CDR3 DNA reads TGTGCCAGCAGCGTAGGGTCGTCAGGGGAATATGAAAAACTGTTTTTT. Encoded protein: CASSVGSSGEYEKLFF.